This T cell receptor beta chain was captured in a study of shared T cell receptors in the human thymus. Data came from immunoSEQ multiplex PCR; TCRdb stores just in-frame clones and leaves some out. The profile shows about 380,000 clones, around 95% of them singletons. Trimming removed 6 bases at V and 2 bases at J, with 13 bases between. CDR3 length: 14 residues. Germline CDR1 is LGHNT and CDR2 is FRNRAP. The sequence was collected from a human donor. The V gene is TRBV12-5, the J gene TRBJ2-5; no reliable D call. The sample taken for sequencing was thymocytes. In nucleotides, the CDR3 is TGTGCTAGTGGGACGACGTTCCAGCAAGAGACCCAGTACTTC. Protein: CASGTTFQQETQYF.